What follows are 17 T cell receptor beta chains derived from one specimen sequenced in a study of cytomegalovirus exposure and HLA in healthy donors. PCR employed 60 Vbeta and 13 Jbeta primers. Libraries were prepared by immunoSEQ multiplex PCR; TCRdb keeps only in-frame clonotypes and omits some of them. The repertoire consists of 130,000 or so clones, with over 60% occurring once and the leading ten covering under 2%. Sample: PBMCs. The receptors derive from a female donor in good health and CMV-seropositive.

The gene calls are TRBV6-5 and TRBJ1-4; D remains ambiguous. The CDR3 has 15 residues. With 7 bases removed from V and 6 bases from J, the gap between germline ends came to 18 bases. CDR1 and CDR2 from the germline V gene are MNHEY and SVGAGI. The DNA of the CDR3 is TGTGCCAGCAAGTTAAGTGGGAGACTAGATGAAAAACTGTTTTTT. Protein: CASKLSGRLDEKLFF.

The chain couples TRBV30 to TRBJ2-3; possible D gene TRBD1, 6 bases. The V end was cut by 4 bases, the J end by 3 bases, with 14 bases between. The germline CDR1 and CDR2 sequences are GTSNPN and SVGIG (reference sequence). CDR3 length: 14 residues. CDR3 residues: CAWNRQVVTDTQYF. CDR3 sequence (DNA): TGTGCCTGGAACCGACAGGTAGTAACAGATACGCAGTATTTT.

This sequence joins TRBV7-9 and TRBJ1-2; unclear D gene. Germline assignment: CDR1 SEHNR and CDR2 FQNEAQ (reference sequence). The V and J ends lost 5 bases and 8 bases respectively, with 12 bases between them. This CDR3 comprises 12 residues. The chain's CDR3 is CASSPGVRGYTF. The CDR3 DNA follows: TGTGCCAGCAGCCCCGGCGTGAGGGGCTACACCTTC.

V and J are TRBV6-4 and TRBJ2-3; D not certain. Trimming left V 0 bases short and J 0 bases short, with 7 bases between. CDR1 and CDR2 (germline): MRHNA, SNTAGT. This CDR3 spans 15 amino acids. The DNA for the CDR3 is TGTGCCAGCAGTGACTCGGTAGCTAGCACAGATACGCAGTATTTT. Its protein is CASSDSVASTDTQYF.

The chain recombines TRBV27 with TRBJ2-7; 8 bases map to TRBD2. Germline CDR1 and CDR2: MNHEY and SMNVEV (reference sequence). The CDR3 consists of 14 residues. V lost 3 bases to trimming and J lost 1 base; unmatched junction nucleotides: 2. This chain's CDR3 is CASSFSGNSYEQYF. The CDR3 coding sequence is TGTGCCAGCAGTTTTAGCGGGAATTCCTACGAGCAGTACTTC.

V gene TRBV30 combines with J gene TRBJ1-5; 8 nucleotides align to TRBD1. V trimming: 2 bases; J trimming: 4 bases; junction bases outside the gene matches: 7. The CDR3 totals 15 residues. Looked up from germline, CDR1 is GTSNPN and CDR2 is SVGIG (reference sequence). The CDR3 loop is CAWSMRDRSNQPQHF. The DNA of the CDR3 is TGTGCCTGGAGTATGCGGGACAGGAGTAATCAGCCCCAGCATTTT.

The chain employs TRBV5-1 and TRBJ2-5; 9 nucleotides align to TRBD2. Germline CDR1 and CDR2: SGHRS and YFSETQ. V was pared by 5 bases and J by 2 bases, with 10 bases of the junction left unmatched. The CDR3 has 16 amino acids. The CDR3 loop reads CASRKGLAIRQETQYF. The CDR3 DNA reads TGCGCCAGCAGGAAAGGACTAGCGATTCGACAAGAGACCCAGTACTTC. Variable domain in full (rest from reference TRBV5-1 and TRBJ2-5): KAGVTQTPRYLIKTRGQQVTLSCSPISGHRSVSWYQQTPGQGLQFLFEYFSETQRNKGNFPGRFSGRQFSNSRSEMNVSTLELGDSALYLCASRKGLAIRQETQYFGPGTRLLVL.

The chain is built from TRBV6-5 and TRBJ1-1; D gene uncertain. The germline V gene has CDR1 MNHEY and CDR2 SVGAGI. The CDR3 is 13 residues long. Trimming stripped 0 bases from V and 14 bases from J, with 16 bases between. CDR3 DNA sequence: TGTGCCAGCAGTTACTCGAGAGGGCAGTCACGGTTCTTT. Translating it yields CASSYSRGQSRFF.

This chain joins TRBV6-5 and TRBJ2-7, with 10 positions matching TRBD1. V shed 2 bases and J 3 bases; nucleotides not matched to a gene: 4. CDR1 and CDR2 (germline): MNHEY, SVGAGI. The CDR3 loop spans 15 amino acids. The CDR3 protein is CASSYGGQGGYEQYF. CDR3 nucleotide sequence: TGTGCCAGCAGTTACGGCGGACAGGGGGGCTACGAGCAGTACTTC.

The V and J genes are TRBV30 and TRBJ2-7; D is perhaps TRBD2 (6 bases). V was cut by 4 bases and J by 7 bases, with 17 bases left in between. Germline CDR1 reads GTSNPN; CDR2 reads SVGIG (reference sequence). This CDR3 is built from 13 residues. CDR3 nucleotides: TGTGCCTGGAAGAAGACGGGGGTACTAGAGCAGTACTTC. This translates into CAWKKTGVLEQYF.

For the CDR3, the DNA is TGTGCCAGCAGCTTTGGGACTTCAATGAACACTGAAGCTTTCTTT. Translating it yields CASSFGTSMNTEAFF. The J gene is TRBJ1-1, the V gene TRBV11-2, with a weak D call TRBD1 (5 bases). CDR1 is SGHAT and CDR2 is FQNNGV in the germline V gene. With 3 bases removed from V and 0 bases from J, the gap between germline ends came to 11 bases. The length of the CDR3 is 15 residues. The variable domain in full, with the rest retrieved from reference TRBV11-2 and TRBJ1-1, is EAGVAQSPRYKIIEKRQSVAFWCNPISGHATLYWYQQILGQGPKLLIQFQNNGVVDDSQLPKDRFSAERLKGVDSTLKIQPAKLEDSAVYLCASSFGTSMNTEAFFGQGTRLTVV.

V usage is TRBV5-6 and J usage is TRBJ2-1, with 7 bases identical to TRBD2. CDR3 length: 15 amino acids. Germline lookup yields CDR1 SGHDT and CDR2 YYEEEE. The V and J ends lost 2 bases and 5 bases, in that order; junction bases with no gene match: 7. The CDR3 region is CASSFSSSGHNEQFF. The CDR3 nucleotides are TGTGCCAGCAGCTTTAGCTCTAGCGGCCACAATGAGCAGTTCTTC.

This clone was found a few times. V usage is TRBV7-8 and J usage is TRBJ1-2; TRBD1 matches at 7 bases. The CDR3 has 15 amino acids. The ends lost 3 bases at V and 1 base at J; junction bases unmatched: 5. Germline V gives CDR1 SGHVS, CDR2 FQNEAQ. The CDR3: CASSLGTVINYGYTF. The CDR3 DNA is TGTGCCAGCAGCTTGGGGACAGTGATTAACTATGGCTACACCTTC.

This chain links TRBV7-9 with TRBJ2-2, with unresolved D. The germline V gene encodes CDR1 SEHNR and CDR2 FQNEAQ (reference sequence). V was trimmed by 5 bases and J by 1 base, leaving 8 bases between them. There are 14 residues in the CDR3. The CDR3 protein is CASSPKRNTGELFF. CDR3 bases: TGTGCCAGCAGCCCCAAGCGGAACACCGGGGAGCTGTTTTTT.

This chain joins TRBV11-2 and TRBJ2-3; possible D gene TRBD2, 6 bases. Trimming removed 5 bases at V and 6 bases at J, with 18 bases between. Germline values: CDR1 SGHAT, CDR2 FQNNGV. This CDR3 is built from 15 residues. The DNA for the CDR3 is TGTGCCAGCAGCCCCCGACTAGTCAGCTCTGATACGCAGTATTTT. Translation: CASSPRLVSSDTQYF.

The chain carries TRBV7-9 and TRBJ2-2; TRBD2 matches at 9 bases. Germline V lookup: CDR1 SEHNR, CDR2 FQNEAQ (reference sequence). The CDR3 covers 17 residues. The V gene end was trimmed by 3 bases and the J gene end by 5 bases; junction bases not matched to a gene: 10. The CDR3 loop reads CASSFTRREGKTGELFF. The CDR3 region has the DNA TGTGCCAGCAGCTTCACGAGGCGGGAGGGTAAAACCGGGGAGCTGTTTTTT.

This clone was seen just once. The chain links TRBV4-1 to TRBJ1-2, with a tentative D call TRBD1 (5 bases). V lost 1 base and J lost 7, with 13 bases in between. The CDR3 loop spans 14 amino acids. CDR1 is MGHRA, CDR2 YSYEKL, per germline. The CDR3 loop is CASSQVSSGGGYTF. The CDR3 region has the DNA TGCGCCAGCAGCCAAGTCTCCAGCGGGGGTGGCTACACCTTC.